The next 21 T cell receptor beta chains were all read from a single sample in a study of cytomegalovirus exposure and HLA in healthy donors. Both 60 Vbeta primers and 13 Jbeta primers went into the PCR. Repertoires were generated with immunoSEQ multiplex PCR, while TCRdb's copy carries only in-frame clones and drops some. The sample carries roughly 110,000 clones, over 60% recorded once. Material: PBMCs. These receptors were obtained from a man in his forties in good health and CMV-seropositive.

The rearrangement joins TRBV7-2 to TRBJ2-3; D may be TRBD1 (6 bases). CDR3 length: 13 amino acids. The germline V gene has CDR1 SGHTA and CDR2 FQGNSA. Trimming shortened V by 5 bases and J by 3 bases, and 9 bases separated the two germline ends. In DNA form, the CDR3 reads TGTGCCAGCAGCATCGACAGGACAGATACGCAGTATTTT. This encodes CASSIDRTDTQYF.

The genes are TRBV4-1 and TRBJ2-3; TRBD2 is a possible D gene (6 bases). The V gene lost 1 base and the J gene lost 2 bases, with 16 bases spanning the gap. The CDR3 is made up of 17 amino acids. CDR1 and CDR2 (germline): MGHRA, YSYEKL. Here the CDR3 reads CASSQAPGGTNTDTQYF. The CDR3 coding sequence is TGCGCCAGCAGCCAAGCGCCGGGCGGGACCAACACAGATACGCAGTATTTT.

This clone has a handful of counts. This chain uses TRBV6-1 with TRBJ2-5, with D perhaps matching TRBD2 (5 bases). From germline, CDR1 is MNHNS and CDR2 SASEGT. The ends were cut back, 5 bases at V and 4 bases at J, with 17 bases in the middle. This CDR3 is built from 15 residues. The CDR3 region is CASSREFDGVETQYF. The CDR3, as DNA: TGTGCCAGCAGTAGGGAGTTTGATGGTGTAGAGACCCAGTACTTC.

The chain joins TRBV7-2 to TRBJ1-5; D might be TRBD1 (5 bases). The CDR3 contains 16 residues. V gave up 0 bases and J gave up 0 bases, with 9 bases separating them. Germline CDR1 SGHTA, CDR2 FQGNSA. CDR3 region: CASSLASGNSNQPQHF. For the CDR3, the DNA is TGTGCCAGCAGCTTAGCGTCAGGGAATAGCAATCAGCCCCAGCATTTT.

The V call is TRBV2, the J call TRBJ1-5; TRBD1 matches at 11 bases. Germline lookup yields CDR1 SNHLY and CDR2 FYNNEI. The CDR3 contains 17 residues. The V gene end was trimmed by 5 bases and the J gene end by 2 bases; junction bases not matched to a gene: 8. CDR3 sequence: CASSTRDRGGGNQPQHF. The DNA of the CDR3 is TGTGCCAGCAGTACCCGGGACAGGGGGGGTGGCAATCAGCCCCAGCATTTT. The whole variable domain, filled in from reference TRBV2 and TRBJ1-5, reads EPEVTQTPSHQVTQMGQEVILRCVPISNHLYFYWYRQILGQKVEFLVSFYNNEISEKSEIFDDQFSVERPDGSNFTLKIRSTKLEDSAMYFCASSTRDRGGGNQPQHFGDGTRLSIL.

This chain joins TRBV7-3 and TRBJ2-2; tentatively, D is TRBD2 (6 bases). The CDR3 extends over 15 amino acids. Germline assignment: CDR1 SGHTA and CDR2 FQGTGA. The V end was cut by 5 bases, the J end by 0 bases, with 10 bases between. The CDR3 loop reads CASSLGTSNTGELFF. The CDR3 coding sequence is TGTGCCAGCAGCCTCGGGACTTCGAACACCGGGGAGCTGTTTTTT.

This chain uses TRBV10-3 with TRBJ1-4; 7 bases are a match to TRBD1. V was clipped by 5 bases and J by 3 bases; unmatched bases: 6. CDR3 size: 15 residues. Germline CDR1 and CDR2: ENHRY and SYGVKD. CDR3 region: CAISKHQGANEKLFF. Here the CDR3 DNA reads TGTGCCATCAGTAAGCACCAGGGGGCTAATGAAAAACTGTTTTTT.

This chain joins TRBV7-8 and TRBJ1-4; perhaps TRBD1 as D (5 bases). The CDR3 is made up of 14 amino acids. CDR1 SGHVS and CDR2 FQNEAQ come from the germline V gene. V was shortened by 3 bases and J by 7 bases, with 12 bases between the two germline ends. The CDR3, as DNA: TGTGCCAGCAGCTTCGGGGGTAGGGGTGAAAAACTGTTTTTT. Translation: CASSFGGRGEKLFF.

V gene TRBV5-6 combines with J gene TRBJ2-5; 9 bases map to TRBD2. The trim removed 0 bases at V and 4 bases at J, leaving 10 bases unmatched. CDR1 and CDR2 from the germline V gene are SGHDT and YYEEEE. This CDR3 is built from 17 residues. CDR3 sequence (DNA): TGTGCCAGCAGCTTGGTAGGGCGCGGGGGGGCTCGAGAGACCCAGTACTTC. This translates into CASSLVGRGGARETQYF. The whole variable domain, filled in from reference TRBV5-6 and TRBJ2-5, reads DAGVTQSPTHLIKTRGQQVTLRCSPKSGHDTVSWYQQALGQGPQFIFQYYEEEERQRGNFPDRFSGHQFPNYSSELNVNALLLGDSALYLCASSLVGRGGARETQYFGPGTRLLVL.

As regards this clone: One junction end does not reproduce the germline sequence, and a read error may be involved. V and J are TRBV7-9 and TRBJ2-2; D perhaps matches TRBD1 (6 bases). CDR3 size: 16 residues. Per germline, CDR1 SEHNR and CDR2 FQNEAQ (reference sequence). The CDR3 sequence is CSSAPRDKGLTGELFF. For the CDR3, the DNA is TGTTCCAGCGCCCCACGGGACAAGGGTTTAACCGGGGAGCTGTTTTTT.

This sequence joins TRBV18 and TRBJ2-3; possibly TRBD2 for D (6 bases). The germline V gene encodes CDR1 KGHSH and CDR2 LQKENI. V lost 4 bases and J lost 4, with 12 bases in between. The CDR3 spans 14 residues. Here the CDR3 reads CASSLGGGSDTQYF. For the CDR3, the DNA is TGTGCCAGCTCACTCGGTGGGGGGTCAGATACGCAGTATTTT.

Comments on this clone: A read error may produce the germline difference seen at one junction end. V and J are TRBV7-9 and TRBJ1-2, with 10 bases identical to TRBD1. There are 15 residues in the CDR3. Germline values: CDR1 SEHNR, CDR2 FQNEAQ (reference sequence). The CDR3 spells CSSSLEDRGLYGYTF. Written as DNA, the CDR3 is TGTTCCAGCAGCTTAGAAGACAGGGGGCTATATGGCTACACCTTC.

The rearrangement joins TRBV27 to TRBJ2-5; 7 bases match TRBD2. This CDR3 has 18 residues. V lost 3 bases to trimming and J lost 1 base; unmatched junction nucleotides: 14. Per germline, CDR1 MNHEY and CDR2 SMNVEV (reference sequence). CDR3 nucleotide sequence: TGTGCCAGCAGTTTGGTCCCCCTTGGAGCTAGCGGCCAAGAGACCCAGTACTTC. Encoded protein: CASSLVPLGASGQETQYF.

Only one count was recorded for this clone. V gene TRBV6-1 combines with J gene TRBJ2-1; 10 bases line up with TRBD2. The length of the CDR3 is 15 residues. CDR1 MNHNS and CDR2 SASEGT come from the germline V gene. J gave up 4 bases and V 1 base, and 1 base lay outside the gene matches. The CDR3 reads CASSEEAGGYNEQFF. The CDR3 bases are TGTGCCAGCAGTGAAGAAGCGGGGGGGTACAATGAGCAGTTCTTC.

The genes are TRBV27 and TRBJ1-6; 9 positions agree with TRBD1. This CDR3 region has 14 residues. The trim removed 6 bases at V and 3 bases at J, leaving 0 bases unmatched. Germline CDR1 is MNHEY and CDR2 is SMNVEV (reference sequence). CDR3 DNA sequence: TGTGCCAGCAGGACAGGGGGCTATAATTCACCCCTCCACTTT. Amino acids: CASRTGGYNSPLHF.

The CDR3 nucleotides read TGTGCCAGCAGCTTAGCCTACACGGAGGAGCAGTTCTTC. Encoded protein: CASSLAYTEEQFF. The chain is built from TRBV7-9 and TRBJ2-1; D ambiguous. V was trimmed by 0 bases and J by 10 bases, leaving 10 bases between them. CDR3 length: 13 amino acids. Looked up from germline, CDR1 is SEHNR and CDR2 is FQNEAQ (reference sequence).

The genes are TRBV4-2 and TRBJ1-2, with D unresolved. The CDR3 spans 13 residues. Between the trimmed V and J ends, which lost 6 bases and 0 bases, there was a span of 8 bases. Germline CDR1 is LGHNA and CDR2 is YNFKEQ. The chain's CDR3 is CASSPGTNYGYTF. The DNA of the CDR3 is TGTGCCAGCAGTCCGGGAACTAACTATGGCTACACCTTC.

V and J are TRBV18 and TRBJ2-3; no reliable D call. Trimming removed 2 bases from V and 1 base from J, with 7 bases in between. Germline V CDR1 and CDR2: KGHSH, LQKENI. The CDR3 contains 14 residues. CDR3 sequence reads: CASSPTKGTDTQYF. The CDR3 bases are TGTGCCAGCTCACCAACTAAGGGCACAGATACGCAGTATTTT.

This chain links TRBV12-1 with TRBJ2-5; the DNA was not compared with TRBD2, the D call given in the table. TRBV12-1 constitutes a pseudogene. The CDR3 extends over 14 amino acids. The CDR3 DNA reads TGTGCCAGCAGCGGAGCGGACCCGAAAGAGACCCAGTACTTC. Amino acids: CASSGADPKETQYF.

The V and J genes are TRBV7-2 and TRBJ1-1; 10 bases are shared with TRBD1. Germline CDR1 SGHTA, CDR2 FQGNSA. The length of the CDR3 is 16 residues. V was clipped by 6 bases and J by 2 bases; unmatched bases: 9. CDR3 DNA sequence: TGTGCCAGCAGGGACCGGGACAGGGGCCCCAACACTGAAGCTTTCTTT. Its translation is CASRDRDRGPNTEAFF. Full variable domain (remainder filled in from reference TRBV7-2 and TRBJ1-1): GAGVSQSPSNKVTEKGKDVELRCDPISGHTALYWYRQSLGQGLEFLIYFQGNSAPDKSGLPSDRFSAERTGGSVSTLTIQRTQQEDSAVYLCASRDRDRGPNTEAFFGQGTRLTVV.

This chain connects TRBV11-3 to TRBJ2-3; 7 bases map to TRBD2. Germline V gene lookup returns CDR1 SGHNT and CDR2 YENEEA. This CDR3 region has 14 residues. Trimming cost V 3 bases and J 2 bases; bases outside gene matches: 2. The CDR3 sequence: CASSFSGFTDTQYF. The CDR3 coding sequence is TGTGCCAGCAGCTTTAGCGGGTTCACAGATACGCAGTATTTT. The variable domain in full, completed from reference TRBV11-3 and TRBJ2-3, reads EAGVVQSPRYKIIEKKQPVAFWCNPISGHNTLYWYLQNLGQGPELLIRYENEEAVDDSQLPKDRFSAERLKGVDSTLKIQPAELGDSAVYLCASSFSGFTDTQYFGPGTRLTVL.